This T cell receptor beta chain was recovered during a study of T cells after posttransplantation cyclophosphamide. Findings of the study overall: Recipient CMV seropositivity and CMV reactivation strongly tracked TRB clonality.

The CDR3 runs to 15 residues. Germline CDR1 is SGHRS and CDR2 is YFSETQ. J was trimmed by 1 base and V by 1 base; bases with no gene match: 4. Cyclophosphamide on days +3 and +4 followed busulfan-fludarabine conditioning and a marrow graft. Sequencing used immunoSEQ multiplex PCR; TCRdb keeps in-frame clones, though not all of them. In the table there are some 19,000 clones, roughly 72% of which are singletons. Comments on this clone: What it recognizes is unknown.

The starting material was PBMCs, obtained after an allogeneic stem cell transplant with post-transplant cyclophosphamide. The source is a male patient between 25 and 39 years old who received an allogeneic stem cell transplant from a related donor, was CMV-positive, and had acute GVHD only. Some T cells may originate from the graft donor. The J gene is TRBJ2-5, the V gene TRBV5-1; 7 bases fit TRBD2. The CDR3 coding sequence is TGCGCCAGCAGCTTGCAGGGCGGGGGCCAAGAGACCCAGTACTTC. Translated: CASSLQGGGQETQYF.